These 29 T cell receptor beta chains were all obtained from the same sample, sequenced in a study of blood T cell repertoires in COVID-19. Here immunoSEQ multiplex PCR was the method, and the copy in TCRdb shows in-frame clones only, minus some. The sample holds around 250,000 clones, around 85% seen once. Sequenced: PBMCs or T cells enriched from blood (not recorded which). These receptors were obtained from a woman between 45 and 65 years old who had recovered from COVID-19.

This clone was seen just once. The chain links TRBV5-4 to TRBJ1-3, with a possible D match to TRBD1 (6 bases). Germline V CDR1 and CDR2: SGHNT, YYREEE (reference sequence). Trimming left V 0 bases short and J 0 bases short, with 10 bases between. This CDR3 spans 16 amino acids. The CDR3 is CASSLGGGLSGNTIYF. In DNA form, the CDR3 reads TGTGCCAGCAGCTTGGGGGGGGGCCTCTCTGGAAACACCATATATTTT.

The V call is TRBV19, the J call TRBJ1-5, with 8 bases fitting TRBD1. Trimming took 2 bases from V and 7 from J; bases not matched to a gene: 4. This CDR3 is 14 amino acids long. CDR1 LNHDA and CDR2 SQIVND come from the germline V gene (reference sequence). In DNA, the CDR3 is TGTGCCAGTAGTATAAGGGACAGGCTCCAGCCCCAGCATTTT. It translates to CASSIRDRLQPQHF.

Here the CDR3 DNA reads TGCGCCAGCAGTGAGTCGTTGGGGGCTTTCGAGGGCTACACCTTC. Encoded protein: CASSESLGAFEGYTF. The chain is built from TRBV10-1 and TRBJ1-2, with TRBD1 as a possible D gene (6 bases). Trimming cost V 0 bases and J 8 bases, with 16 bases left between them. Germline V gene lookup returns CDR1 WNHNN and CDR2 SYGVQD (reference sequence). The CDR3 is 15 residues long.

The chain links TRBV20-1 to TRBJ2-5; TRBD1 matches at 7 bases. CDR1 is DFQATT and CDR2 is SNEGSKA in the germline V gene (reference sequence). V was clipped by 8 bases and J by 5 bases; unmatched bases: 5. This CDR3 has 11 residues. The CDR3 DNA reads TGCAGTCCAGGGGGTACGGAGACCCAGTACTTC. Its translation: CSPGGTETQYF.

The CDR3 sequence is CAATGGIHNEQFF. In DNA, the CDR3 is TGTGCCGCCACCGGGGGTATTCACAATGAGCAGTTCTTC. The chain recombines TRBV28 with TRBJ2-1, with D possibly being TRBD2 (6 bases). The ends were cut back, 11 bases at V and 5 bases at J, with 16 bases in the middle. Germline CDR1 MDHEN, CDR2 SYDVKM. The CDR3 spans 13 residues.

This clone showed up just once. V and J are TRBV28 and TRBJ1-1; D remains unclear. The CDR3 contains 13 residues. Looked up from germline, CDR1 is MDHEN and CDR2 is SYDVKM. Between the trimmed V and J ends, which lost 6 bases and 6 bases, there was a span of 14 bases. The CDR3 loop reads CASRVPRSAEAFF. As DNA, the CDR3 is TGTGCCAGCAGGGTTCCCCGGAGTGCTGAAGCTTTCTTT. Looking up the rest from reference TRBV28 and TRBJ1-1 gives the full variable domain: DVKVTQSSRYLVKRTGEKVFLECVQDMDHENMFWYRQDPGLGLRLIYFSYDVKMKEKGDIPEGYSVSREKKERFSLILESASTNQTSMYLCASRVPRSAEAFFGQGTRLTVV.

The V call is TRBV6-5, the J call TRBJ2-2, with 7 bases lining up with TRBD2. Germline trimming cut 8 bases from V and 3 bases from J; bases unmatched to any gene: 3. The CDR3 is 13 amino acids. Germline V CDR1 and CDR2: MNHEY, SVGAGI. CDR3 in DNA: TGTGCCAGCTCTAGCGGTTACACCGGGGAGCTGTTTTTT. Amino acid sequence: CASSSGYTGELFF.

The V call is TRBV14, the J call TRBJ2-7; 7 bases line up with TRBD1. Germline V gives CDR1 SGHDN, CDR2 FVKESK. The J segment lost 2 bases and the V segment lost 2 bases, leaving 3 bases of the junction unmatched. The CDR3 sequence is 14 residues long. CDR3 residues: CASSQRDSTYEQYF. DNA for the CDR3: TGTGCCAGCAGCCAACGGGACAGTACCTACGAGCAGTACTTC.

This sequence joins TRBV7-8 and TRBJ2-1; 11 positions match TRBD2. The CDR3 has 15 residues. The germline gives CDR1 SGHVS, CDR2 FQNEAQ. Germline trimming cut 4 bases from V and 5 bases from J; bases unmatched to any gene: 4. CDR3 sequence (DNA): TGTGCCAGCAGCTATACTAGCGGGAGCCACAATGAGCAGTTCTTC. Translation: CASSYTSGSHNEQFF.

The rearrangement joins TRBV27 to TRBJ1-2; 8 bases fit TRBD1. J was trimmed by 4 bases and V by 3 bases; bases with no gene match: 7. CDR3 length: 15 amino acids. Germline V CDR1 and CDR2: MNHEY, SMNVEV (reference sequence). In DNA form, the CDR3 reads TGTGCCAGCAGTTTCGGACAGGGAGTTGGCTATGGCTACACCTTC. It is translated as CASSFGQGVGYGYTF.

A note on this clone: The sample carries other DNA sequences with the same CDR3. V and J are TRBV3-1 (or the pseudogene TRBV3-2) and TRBJ2-7; D is possibly TRBD2 (5 bases). The CDR3 spans 19 residues. CDR1 LGHDT and CDR2 YNNKEL come from the germline V gene (reference sequence). V was trimmed by 1 base and J by 4 bases, leaving 26 bases between them. CDR3 coding DNA: TGTGCCAGCAGCCAAGGATGGGCAACGGGAACCTCGTCTCGATACGAGCAGTACTTC. Its protein is CASSQGWATGTSSRYEQYF.

The V and J genes are TRBV28 and TRBJ1-4; 7 positions agree with TRBD1. The trim removed 6 bases at V and 4 bases at J, leaving 8 bases unmatched. The CDR3 sequence is 15 residues long. Germline CDR1 is MDHEN and CDR2 is SYDVKM. The CDR3 DNA follows: TGTGCCAGCAGCCCAGCCGGGACAGATAATGAAAAACTGTTTTTT. Translation: CASSPAGTDNEKLFF.

The chain uses TRBV18 and TRBJ2-3, with 13 bases identical to TRBD2. Germline loops: CDR1 KGHSH, CDR2 LQKENI. The CDR3 sequence is 18 residues long. V dropped 3 bases and J dropped 3; count of bases not matched to a gene: 9. The CDR3 sequence: CASSPPGLAGFGTDTQYF. CDR3 in DNA: TGTGCCAGCTCACCTCCGGGACTAGCGGGATTCGGGACAGATACGCAGTATTTT.

This chain uses TRBV27 with TRBJ1-4; 8 bases align to TRBD1. V shed 7 bases, J shed 7 bases, and the junction held 8 bases outside the gene matches. Germline values: CDR1 MNHEY, CDR2 SMNVEV (reference sequence). The CDR3 has 14 residues. Written as DNA, the CDR3 is TGTGCCAGCACCGGGACAGGCCGGGGTGAAAAACTGTTTTTT. It encodes CASTGTGRGEKLFF.

The chain carries TRBV18 and TRBJ1-4; D unclear. V was cut by 3 bases and J by 0 bases, with 8 bases left in between. The CDR3 runs to 15 residues. Germline loops: CDR1 KGHSH, CDR2 LQKENI. The CDR3 protein is CASSPQASTNEKLFF. In DNA, the CDR3 is TGTGCCAGCTCACCCCAGGCGTCAACTAATGAAAAACTGTTTTTT.

The chain couples TRBV13 to TRBJ2-7, with D possibly being TRBD1 (6 bases). V lost 3 bases, J lost 1 base, and 13 bases lay in between. The length of the CDR3 is 15 residues. The germline V gene has CDR1 PRHDT and CDR2 FYEKMQ (reference sequence). In nucleotides, the CDR3 is TGTGCCAGCAGCTTCGCCACTCAGGGGTCCTACGAGCAGTACTTC. Its translation: CASSFATQGSYEQYF.

V usage is TRBV5-6 and J usage is TRBJ1-3; D not certain. Germline CDR1 is SGHDT and CDR2 is YYEEEE. The CDR3 is 16 residues long. V was clipped by 0 bases and J by 0 bases, with 10 bases between them. CDR3 in amino acids: CASSLGAAYSGNTIYF. The CDR3 bases are TGTGCCAGCAGCTTGGGTGCGGCCTACTCTGGAAACACCATATATTTT.

The rearrangement links TRBV9 to TRBJ1-6; D unclear. Trimming stripped 2 bases from V and 13 bases from J, with 16 bases between. The CDR3 is 14 residues long. Germline loops: CDR1 SGDLS, CDR2 YYNGEE. The CDR3 sequence: CASSVGGRLEPLHF. The CDR3 DNA follows: TGTGCCAGCAGCGTTGGCGGGCGGCTGGAGCCCCTCCACTTT.

This chain joins TRBV7-3 and TRBJ2-2; weak D call: TRBD1 (6 bases). Germline CDR1 reads SGHTA; CDR2 reads FQGTGA. Trimming shortened V by 5 bases and J by 1 base, and 14 bases separated the two germline ends. This CDR3 is 16 amino acids long. The CDR3 nucleotides read TGTGCCAGCAGCCAGGGGCCGACACTGAACACCGGGGAGCTGTTTTTT. Encoded protein: CASSQGPTLNTGELFF.

V gene TRBV28 combines with J gene TRBJ2-7; TRBD2 might be the D (6 bases). Deletions cut 2 bases from V and 3 bases from J, with 14 bases between. The CDR3 loop spans 15 amino acids. Per germline, CDR1 MDHEN and CDR2 SYDVKM. The CDR3 DNA follows: TGTGCCAGCAGTTTAGGTAGCGGAACAATCTACGAGCAGTACTTC. Protein: CASSLGSGTIYEQYF.

With respect to this clone: Other nucleotide sequences in the sample specify the same CDR3. The genes are TRBV27 and TRBJ1-2; 9 positions agree with TRBD1. The CDR3 length is 13 residues. The V segment lost 2 bases and the J segment 5 bases; nucleotides outside the gene matches: 0. The germline gives CDR1 MNHEY, CDR2 SMNVEV (reference sequence). In DNA form, the CDR3 reads TGTGCCAGCAGTTTAGACAGGGGGTATGGCTACACCTTC. The encoded protein is CASSLDRGYGYTF.

This chain joins TRBV21-1 and TRBJ2-1; the D segment call TRBD2 is taken from the table without a DNA check. TRBV21-1 is a pseudogene. The CDR3 is 22 amino acids. The CDR3 loop reads CASSKVQIILSLVPSSYNEQFF. The CDR3 region has the DNA TGTGCCAGCAGCAAAGTTCAAATAATTCTCTCCCTAGTGCCTAGCTCCTACAATGAGCAGTTCTTC.

This chain connects TRBV27 to TRBJ2-1; TRBD1 aligns across 10 bases. The CDR3 covers 15 residues. The V and J ends lost 5 bases and 8 bases, in that order; junction bases with no gene match: 9. Germline lookup yields CDR1 MNHEY and CDR2 SMNVEV (reference sequence). The CDR3 here is CASSPTAGQGYEQFF. The DNA for the CDR3 is TGTGCCAGCAGTCCTACCGCGGGACAGGGGTATGAGCAGTTCTTC.

J is TRBJ1-1 and V is TRBV3-1 (or the pseudogene TRBV3-2), with 10 bases that match TRBD1. V was clipped by 3 bases and J by 2 bases; unmatched bases: 3. The CDR3 consists of 15 residues. From germline, CDR1 is LGHDT and CDR2 YNNKEL (reference sequence). The CDR3 nucleotides read TGTGCCAGCAGCCATTGGGACAGGGGTAACACTGAAGCTTTCTTT. It encodes CASSHWDRGNTEAFF.

CDR3 region: CASSLLNGNYGYTF. DNA for the CDR3: TGTGCCAGCAGCTTACTTAACGGGAACTATGGCTACACCTTC. This rearrangement joins TRBV7-9 to TRBJ1-2, with D unresolved. Germline V CDR1 and CDR2: SEHNR, FQNEAQ (reference sequence). V gave up 2 bases and J gave up 2 bases, with 9 bases separating them. The CDR3 is made up of 14 amino acids.

The CDR3 DNA reads TGTGCCAGTAGTATGGACAGGGGGTTCGACTATGGCTACACCTTC. Encoded protein: CASSMDRGFDYGYTF. The chain employs TRBV19 and TRBJ1-2; 10 bases fit TRBD1. Trimming cost V 3 bases and J 3 bases; bases outside gene matches: 4. Germline V gene lookup returns CDR1 LNHDA and CDR2 SQIVND (reference sequence). The length of the CDR3 is 15 residues.

The gene calls are TRBV7-9 and TRBJ2-1; D uncertain. Per the germline V gene, CDR1 is SEHNR and CDR2 is FQNEAQ (reference sequence). The CDR3 runs to 16 residues. Trimming cost V 5 bases and J 0 bases, with 14 bases left between them. The DNA for the CDR3 is TGTGCCAGCAGCGCCCCCTTTGTTAGCTCCTACAATGAGCAGTTCTTC. Its translation is CASSAPFVSSYNEQFF.

The chain combines TRBV2 with TRBJ2-3, with TRBD2 identical over 7 bases. Germline trimming cut 4 bases from V and 2 bases from J; bases unmatched to any gene: 3. Germline V gives CDR1 SNHLY, CDR2 FYNNEI. The CDR3 length is 14 residues. The CDR3 DNA sequence: TGTGCCAGCAGTGTAAGGGACTACACAGATACGCAGTATTTT. Translating gives CASSVRDYTDTQYF.

In DNA, the CDR3 is TGTGCCAGTAGTATTTCTAGCGGGACCAGCTACGAGCAGTACTTC. Protein sequence: CASSISSGTSYEQYF. The chain joins TRBV19 to TRBJ2-7; 9 bases match TRBD2. Germline V gives CDR1 LNHDA, CDR2 SQIVND (reference sequence). The CDR3 totals 15 residues. Trimming took 3 bases from V and 3 from J; bases not matched to a gene: 6.